Ten or more counts support the clone carrying this TCR beta chain. Its target is not known. The data belong to a study of regulatory T cells in long-lasting Graves disease. Overall study context: Patients with persistent Graves' disease had over 5 years of antithyroid drugs and persistent TSH receptor antibodies. General study points: Persistent patients had a count of shared public clonotypes (more than 2,500) that exceeded that of new patients (around 970). TCR diversity was lower in persistent than newly diagnosed Graves' disease.

Described time point: persistent/refractory GD, antithyroid drugs over 5 years with positive TRAb. RNA extracted from PBMCs served as the sequencing template. V was clipped by 0 bases and J by 5 bases, with 11 bases between them. The germline V gene has CDR1 SGHKS and CDR2 YYEKEE (reference sequence). The CDR3 loop spans 14 amino acids. In building TCR beta libraries, iRepertoire HTBI primers were used together with Arm-PCR of CDR3 regions. Per the original methods: Across the samples, identification revealed just over 60 TRBV and roughly 13 TRBJ segments. TCRdb passed the multiplex PCR reads through MiXCR, listing each CDR3 protein once. For this entry, the V and J calls and clone size follow TCRdb and not the study's own pipeline. The data hold a few hundred thousand distinct CDR3 sequences, with 20% to 25% observed a single time.

The sample was peripheral blood mononuclear cells (PBMCs), taken when the disease was refractory, from a patient treated with antithyroid drugs. The clonotype was recovered from a female donor with Graves disease. The V gene is TRBV5-5, the J gene TRBJ2-5; the D gene is possibly TRBD1 (6 bases). The CDR3 region has the DNA TGTGCCAGCAGCTTGGTTGGGGGCCTGGAGACCCAGTACTTC. Encoded protein: CASSLVGGLETQYF.